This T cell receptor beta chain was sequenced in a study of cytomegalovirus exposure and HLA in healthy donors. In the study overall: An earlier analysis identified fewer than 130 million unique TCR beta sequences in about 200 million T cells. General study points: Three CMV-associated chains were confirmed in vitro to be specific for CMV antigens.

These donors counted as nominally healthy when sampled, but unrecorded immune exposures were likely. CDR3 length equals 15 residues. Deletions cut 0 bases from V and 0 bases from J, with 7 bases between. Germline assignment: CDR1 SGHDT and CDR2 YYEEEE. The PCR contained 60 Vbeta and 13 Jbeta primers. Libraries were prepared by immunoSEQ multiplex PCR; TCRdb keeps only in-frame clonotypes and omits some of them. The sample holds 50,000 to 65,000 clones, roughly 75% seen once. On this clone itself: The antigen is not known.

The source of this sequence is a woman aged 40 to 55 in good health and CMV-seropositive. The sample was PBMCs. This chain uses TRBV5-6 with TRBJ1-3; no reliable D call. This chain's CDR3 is CASSLVRLSGNTIYF. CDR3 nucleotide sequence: TGTGCCAGCAGCTTGGTGAGACTCTCTGGAAACACCATATATTTT. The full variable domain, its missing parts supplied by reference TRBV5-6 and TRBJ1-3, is DAGVTQSPTHLIKTRGQQVTLRCSPKSGHDTVSWYQQALGQGPQFIFQYYEEEERQRGNFPDRFSGHQFPNYSSELNVNALLLGDSALYLCASSLVRLSGNTIYFGEGSWLTVV.